This T cell receptor beta chain was captured in a study of T-cell memory formation after mild COVID-19. Per the germline V gene, CDR1 is SGHAT and CDR2 is FQNNGV. The CDR3 is 12 amino acids. With 7 bases removed from V and 5 bases from J, the gap between germline ends came to 12 bases. This clonotype occurred many times. TCRdb itself ran the 5' RACE reads through MiXCR, one entry per CDR3 protein. Here the sample spans around 45,000 distinct CDR3 sequences, roughly 9% being singletons. The sequencing input was PBMCs or a T cell subset sorted from them (not recorded which). The receptor was isolated from an adult woman who had mild COVID-19 (a few samples of this study predate the infection). Cell type and time point are not known. The genes are TRBV11-2 and TRBJ2-7; no definite D call. CDR3 bases: TGTGCCAGCACTCTCCTCCTGAACGAGCAGTACTTC. Translated: CASTLLLNEQYF.